The 13 T cell receptor beta chains below all came from one sample that was sequenced in a study of identical twins. TCRdb re-called the 5' RACE reads with MiXCR, one entry per CDR3 protein. The repertoire includes 540,000 or so distinct CDR3 sequences, around 24% of them detected once, and 0.4% to 0.6% sits in the top ten. This sample was also put to use in a study of yellow fever vaccine responses in identical twins.

Sequencing used CD4+ T cells sorted from blood. These receptors originate from a woman aged 18-29 years in good health.

The rearrangement uses TRBV7-3 and TRBJ2-1; 8 positions match TRBD2. CDR1 is SGHTA, CDR2 FQGTGA, per germline. With 3 bases clipped from V and 7 bases from J, the junction kept 8 bases outside the gene matches. The CDR3 is made up of 15 amino acids. CDR3 protein: CASSFISGRLNEQFF. CDR3 nucleotide sequence: TGTGCCAGCAGCTTTATAAGCGGGAGACTGAATGAGCAGTTCTTC.

The chain carries TRBV5-1 and TRBJ2-1, with a possible D match to TRBD2 (5 bases). The germline gives CDR1 SGHRS, CDR2 YFSETQ. The V and J ends lost 2 bases and 0 bases respectively, with 9 bases between them. The CDR3 is 15 amino acids. The CDR3 nucleotides are TGCGCCAGCAGCTTCGCGGACTTCTCCTACAATGAGCAGTTCTTC. Translating gives CASSFADFSYNEQFF.

V gene TRBV7-9 combines with J gene TRBJ2-5; a possible D gene is TRBD1 (5 bases). The CDR3 is 16 residues long. The V gene's germline CDR1 is SEHNR and CDR2 FQNEAQ (reference sequence). V lost 5 bases to trimming and J lost 2 bases, with 18 bases between them. The CDR3 DNA reads as TGTGCCAGCAGCCTACTGCAGGGATTGGGGCAAGAGACCCAGTACTTC. Translated, it gives CASSLLQGLGQETQYF. Looking up the rest from reference TRBV7-9 and TRBJ2-5 gives the full variable domain: DTGVSQNPRHKITKRGQNVTFRCDPISEHNRLYWYRQTLGQGPEFLTYFQNEAQLEKSRLLSDRFSAERPKGSFSTLEIQRTEQGDSAMYLCASSLLQGLGQETQYFGPGTRLLVL.

The rearrangement links TRBV5-1 to TRBJ1-1; D uncertain. The CDR3 consists of 14 residues. The germline V and J ends were trimmed by 3 bases and 1 base, with 10 bases remaining between them. The germline CDR1 and CDR2 sequences are SGHRS and YFSETQ. The CDR3 loop is CASSYKTGNTEAFF. The CDR3 DNA reads TGCGCCAGCAGCTACAAGACGGGGAACACTGAAGCTTTCTTT. Full variable domain (rest looked up from reference TRBV5-1 and TRBJ1-1): KAGVTQTPRYLIKTRGQQVTLSCSPISGHRSVSWYQQTPGQGLQFLFEYFSETQRNKGNFPGRFSGRQFSNSRSEMNVSTLELGDSALYLCASSYKTGNTEAFFGQGTRLTVV.

J is TRBJ2-1 and V is TRBV14, with D possibly matching TRBD2 (7 bases). CDR3 size: 12 residues. Germline V CDR1 and CDR2: SGHDN, FVKESK. The V end was cut by 4 bases, the J end by 14 bases, with 15 bases between. DNA of the CDR3: TGTGCCAGCAGCCCGGAGGGGGGGGCGGAGTTCTTC. This gives the protein CASSPEGGAEFF. Using reference TRBV14 and TRBJ2-1 for the parts outside the CDR3, the full variable domain is EAGVTQFPSHSVIEKGQTVTLRCDPISGHDNLYWYRRVMGKEIKFLLHFVKESKQDESGMPNNRFLAERTGGTYSTLKVQPAELEDSGVYFCASSPEGGAEFFGPGTRLTVL.

The chain uses TRBV2 and TRBJ2-1, with a possible D match to TRBD2 (5 bases). Trimming removed 3 bases from V and 5 bases from J, with 14 bases in between. The CDR3 extends over 15 amino acids. Germline V gives CDR1 SNHLY, CDR2 FYNNEI. The CDR3 sequence is CASSDWSGTHNEQFF. For the CDR3, the DNA is TGTGCCAGCAGTGATTGGTCGGGAACCCACAATGAGCAGTTCTTC.

This clonotype turned up a few times. The CDR3 DNA follows: TGCGCCAGCAGGCACACAGGGGATGATAATTCACCCCTCCACTTT. Protein: CASRHTGDDNSPLHF. V usage is TRBV10-2 and J usage is TRBJ1-6, with 7 bases that match TRBD1. The CDR3 spans 15 residues. Germline V gives CDR1 WSHSY, CDR2 SAAADI. Trimming removed 6 bases from V and 5 bases from J; junction bases left unmatched: 7.

The chain employs TRBV20-1 and TRBJ2-1; TRBD2 agrees at 7 bases. J gave up 12 bases and V 1 base, and 6 bases lay outside the gene matches. Looked up from germline, CDR1 is DFQATT and CDR2 is SNEGSKA (reference sequence). This CDR3 contains 12 residues. CDR3 nucleotide sequence: TGCAGTGCTAGAGCAGGGCCGGGAGGGCAGTTCTTC. Encoded protein: CSARAGPGGQFF.

The CDR3 sequence is CASSLGKPLEQYV. The CDR3 DNA is TGTGCCAGCAGCCTGGGCAAGCCCCTCGAGCAGTACGTC. The chain is built from TRBV7-8 and TRBJ2-7; D unclear. Per the germline V gene, CDR1 is SGHVS and CDR2 is FQNEAQ. This CDR3 comprises 13 residues. V shed 5 bases and J shed 6 bases, with 14 bases lying between them.

This clonotype was seen a handful of times. V is TRBV5-6 and J is TRBJ1-4, with D perhaps matching TRBD1 (6 bases). V was pared by 2 bases and J by 5 bases, with 16 bases between. The V gene's germline CDR1 is SGHDT and CDR2 YYEEEE. There are 16 residues in the CDR3. The CDR3 nucleotides are TGTGCCAGCAGCTTCAGGGGCTACAGAAGAAATGAAAAACTGTTTTTT. This sequence encodes CASSFRGYRRNEKLFF.

This clonotype was seen more than once but under ten times. The rearrangement uses TRBV28 and TRBJ2-7; D perhaps matches TRBD1 (6 bases). The germline V and J ends were trimmed by 10 bases and 2 bases, with 9 bases remaining between them. CDR1 is MDHEN, CDR2 SYDVKM, per germline. The CDR3 length is 11 residues. CDR3 sequence: CATSGAYEQYV. The DNA of the CDR3 is TGTGCCACCTCAGGGGCCTACGAGCAGTACGTC.

J is TRBJ2-1 and V is TRBV5-8; no clear D gene. Germline assignment: CDR1 SGHTS and CDR2 YDEGEE. CDR3 size: 16 residues. The V end was cut by 4 bases, the J end by 0 bases, with 14 bases between. DNA for the CDR3: TGTGCCAGCAGCCTGGGGATCGGATGCTCCTACAATGAGCAGTTCTTC. It specifies CASSLGIGCSYNEQFF.

This clonotype was detected ten times or more. This chain joins TRBV28 and TRBJ2-7; unclear D gene. The CDR3 sequence is 13 residues long. Between the trimmed V and J ends, which lost 5 bases and 0 bases, there was a span of 8 bases. The germline gives CDR1 MDHEN, CDR2 SYDVKM. DNA of the CDR3: TGTGCCAGCAGTCCCGCGGCCTCCTACGAGCAGTACTTC. Its protein is CASSPAASYEQYF.